This TCR beta chain is drawn from a study of OX40 agonist ivuxolimab in advanced cancers. Study details: In this trial design, patients received ivuxolimab intravenously at 0.01 to 10 mg/kg every 2 weeks. Dose-escalation subjects each had hepatocellular carcinoma, melanoma, renal cell or head and neck cancer. Of the participants, about 40% had some prior anti-PD-1, anti-PD-L1 or anti-CTLA-4 therapy, which was allowed.

A note on this clone: Antigen unknown.

The table came from immunoSEQ multiplex PCR; TCRdb's copy has only in-frame clones and leaves some out. The sample holds about 77,000 clones, around 90% seen once. Deletions cut 1 base from V and 3 bases from J, with 6 bases between. This CDR3 contains 13 residues. Germline values: CDR1 SGHTA, CDR2 FQGTGA. Overall study findings and caveats: In CD8+ T cells, expanded clones were on average more numerous than in CD4+.

The rearrangement links TRBV7-3 to TRBJ1-1; no firm D call. The specimen was CD4+ or CD8+ T cells sorted from blood, collected in a trial of the OX40 agonist ivuxolimab. This TCR came from an adult with an advanced solid tumor such as melanoma, head and neck, liver or kidney cancer. CDR3 DNA: TGTGCCAGCAGCTTAATGAGGGACACTGAAGCTTTCTTT. Translating it yields CASSLMRDTEAFF.